The rows below give T cell receptor beta chains drawn from one sample of a study of T cell changes during pregnancy in multiple sclerosis. Assay used: immunoSEQ multiplex PCR; TCRdb lists only in-frame clones, some missing. The data hold about 81,000 clones, with 93% observed a single time. The specimen comprised peripheral blood, sampled in the third trimester of pregnancy. The receptors stem from a female donor in good health, enrolled as a control in a pregnancy study. Each CDR3 is given with its conserved first and last residue. The order of the fields is J gene, D gene, V gene, clone size, CDR3 protein, CDR3 DNA. D genes are given only for firm matches. Clone size is stated in some rows and not others, as once, few, many or a class when expanded.

j_gene: TRBJ1-2; d_gene: NA; v_gene: TRBV5-4; abundance: NA; CDR3aa: CASSLASSYGYTF; CDR3nt: TGTGCCAGCAGCTTGGCCTCTAGCTATGGCTACACCTTC
j_gene: TRBJ2-2; d_gene: NA; v_gene: TRBV2; abundance: NA; CDR3aa: CASSDANTGELFF; CDR3nt: TGTGCCAGCAGTGACGCGAACACCGGGGAGCTGTTTTTT
j_gene: TRBJ2-2; d_gene: TRBD2; v_gene: TRBV19; abundance: NA; CDR3aa: CASRNSGSRNTGELFF; CDR3nt: TGTGCCAGTAGGAATAGCGGGAGTAGGAACACCGGGGAGCTGTTTTTT
j_gene: TRBJ1-2; d_gene: NA; v_gene: TRBV5-5; abundance: NA; CDR3aa: CASSFLLATGYTF; CDR3nt: TGTGCCAGCAGCTTTCTTCTGGCCACTGGCTACACCTTC
j_gene: TRBJ1-5; d_gene: NA; v_gene: TRBV19; abundance: NA; CDR3aa: CASSIMGASQPQHF; CDR3nt: TGTGCCAGTAGTATAATGGGGGCAAGTCAGCCCCAGCATTTT
j_gene: TRBJ1-1; d_gene: NA; v_gene: TRBV7-9; abundance: NA; CDR3aa: CASSSDTHGVNTEAFF; CDR3nt: TGTGCCAGCAGCTCCGACACCCACGGCGTGAACACTGAAGCTTTCTTT
j_gene: TRBJ1-2; d_gene: NA; v_gene: TRBV18; abundance: NA; CDR3aa: CASSLMEPQYYGYTF; CDR3nt: TGTGCCAGCTCCCTCATGGAGCCACAATACTATGGCTACACCTTC
j_gene: TRBJ1-1; d_gene: TRBD1; v_gene: TRBV11-3; abundance: NA; CDR3aa: CASSLERDRALNTEAFF; CDR3nt: TGTGCCAGCAGCTTAGAGCGGGACAGGGCCTTGAACACTGAAGCTTTCTTT
j_gene: TRBJ1-5; d_gene: NA; v_gene: TRBV19; abundance: few; CDR3aa: CASSSDSLKGPQHF; CDR3nt: TGTGCCAGTAGCAGCGACAGCCTCAAAGGGCCCCAGCATTTT
j_gene: TRBJ1-3; d_gene: NA; v_gene: TRBV7-9; abundance: NA; CDR3aa: CASSFGGALSGNTIYF; CDR3nt: TGTGCCAGCAGCTTTGGGGGGGCACTCTCTGGAAACACCATATATTTT
j_gene: TRBJ1-5; d_gene: NA; v_gene: TRBV7-2; abundance: NA; CDR3aa: CASSLDPRGGKQPQHF; CDR3nt: TGTGCCAGCAGCTTAGACCCTCGGGGAGGCAAACAGCCCCAGCATTTT
j_gene: TRBJ2-2; d_gene: NA; v_gene: TRBV30; abundance: once; CDR3aa: CAWRFTKQVPGELFF; CDR3nt: TGTGCCTGGAGGTTTACCAAGCAGGTCCCCGGGGAGCTGTTTTTT
j_gene: TRBJ1-2; d_gene: NA; v_gene: TRBV4-1; abundance: few; CDR3aa: CASSLRLDYGYTF; CDR3nt: TGCGCCAGCAGCCTACGACTGGATTATGGCTACACCTTC
j_gene: TRBJ2-7; d_gene: TRBD2; v_gene: TRBV5-8; abundance: NA; CDR3aa: CASSFFSSGRATGQYF; CDR3nt: TGTGCCAGCAGCTTTTTCTCGAGCGGGAGGGCCACGGGGCAGTACTTC
j_gene: TRBJ2-1; d_gene: TRBD2; v_gene: TRBV13; abundance: NA; CDR3aa: CASSWDLAENNEQFF; CDR3nt: TGTGCCAGCAGCTGGGACCTAGCGGAGAACAATGAGCAGTTCTTC
j_gene: TRBJ1-2; d_gene: NA; v_gene: TRBV6-6; abundance: NA; CDR3aa: CASSPTTDGYTF; CDR3nt: TGTGCCAGCAGCCCGACTACGGATGGCTACACCTTC
j_gene: TRBJ1-4; d_gene: TRBD1; v_gene: TRBV4-2; abundance: NA; CDR3aa: CASSQDLGGQGYEKLFF; CDR3nt: TGTGCCAGCAGCCAAGATCTTGGGGGACAGGGATATGAAAAACTGTTTTTT
j_gene: TRBJ1-1; d_gene: NA; v_gene: TRBV27; abundance: NA; CDR3aa: CASRTIGAVTEAFF; CDR3nt: TGTGCCAGCCGAACGATTGGGGCGGTCACTGAAGCTTTCTTT
j_gene: TRBJ1-1; d_gene: NA; v_gene: TRBV6-4; abundance: NA; CDR3aa: CASSTLPPPGKGMNTEAFF; CDR3nt: TGTGCCAGTAGCACGCTCCCCCCTCCGGGGAAGGGCATGAACACTGAAGCTTTCTTT
j_gene: TRBJ1-4; d_gene: NA; v_gene: TRBV7-9; abundance: NA; CDR3aa: CASSLVGGFATNEKLFF; CDR3nt: TGTGCCAGCAGCTTAGTAGGCGGGTTTGCAACTAATGAAAAACTGTTTTTT
j_gene: TRBJ2-7; d_gene: NA; v_gene: TRBV5-1; abundance: NA; CDR3aa: CASTDSGRDIYYEQYF; CDR3nt: TGCGCCAGCACTGATTCAGGAAGGGACATTTACTACGAGCAGTACTTC
j_gene: TRBJ2-7; d_gene: TRBD1; v_gene: TRBV27; abundance: NA; CDR3aa: CASRGGQSYEQYF; CDR3nt: TGTGCCAGCAGAGGGGGCCAATCCTACGAGCAGTACTTC
j_gene: TRBJ1-1; d_gene: TRBD1; v_gene: TRBV5-1; abundance: once; CDR3aa: CASSLIGTGEETEAFF; CDR3nt: TGCGCCAGCAGCTTGATCGGGACAGGGGAGGAGACTGAAGCTTTCTTT
j_gene: TRBJ1-2; d_gene: NA; v_gene: TRBV5-4; abundance: NA; CDR3aa: CASSLVQGFSHGYTF; CDR3nt: TGTGCCAGCAGCTTGGTCCAGGGATTCTCTCATGGCTACACCTTC
j_gene: TRBJ2-2; d_gene: NA; v_gene: TRBV2; abundance: NA; CDR3aa: CASSWVARGTGELFF; CDR3nt: TGTGCCAGCAGCTGGGTAGCGCGCGGCACCGGGGAGCTGTTTTTT
j_gene: TRBJ2-3; d_gene: TRBD1; v_gene: TRBV29-1; abundance: NA; CDR3aa: CSVGGSDRGDTDTQYF; CDR3nt: TGCAGCGTTGGCGGCTCTGACAGGGGGGACACAGATACGCAGTATTTT
j_gene: TRBJ2-1; d_gene: NA; v_gene: TRBV5-1; abundance: NA; CDR3aa: CASSVGGIHEQFF; CDR3nt: TGCGCCAGCAGTGTGGGCGGGATCCATGAGCAGTTCTTC
j_gene: TRBJ2-1; d_gene: TRBD1; v_gene: TRBV6-4; abundance: NA; CDR3aa: CASSDPGTGYNEQFF; CDR3nt: TGTGCCAGCAGTGACCCCGGGACAGGGTACAATGAGCAGTTCTTC
j_gene: TRBJ2-2; d_gene: TRBD2; v_gene: TRBV5-1; abundance: NA; CDR3aa: CASSGTSGSAGELFF; CDR3nt: TGCGCCAGCAGTGGGACTAGCGGGAGCGCCGGGGAGCTGTTTTTT
j_gene: TRBJ2-7; d_gene: NA; v_gene: TRBV30; abundance: NA; CDR3aa: CAWNPGKYEQYF; CDR3nt: TGTGCCTGGAATCCAGGGAAATACGAGCAGTACTTC
j_gene: TRBJ1-5; d_gene: NA; v_gene: TRBV18; abundance: few; CDR3aa: CASSPGGRNQPQHF; CDR3nt: TGTGCCAGCTCACCGGGGGGTCGCAATCAGCCCCAGCATTTT
j_gene: TRBJ2-1; d_gene: TRBD2; v_gene: TRBV27; abundance: NA; CDR3aa: CASSFNGGDFTEQFF; CDR3nt: TGTGCCAGCAGTTTTAATGGGGGGGATTTCACAGAGCAGTTCTTC
j_gene: TRBJ2-7; d_gene: NA; v_gene: TRBV5-1; abundance: NA; CDR3aa: CASSSYSSYEQYF; CDR3nt: TGCGCCAGCAGCTCTTATAGCTCCTACGAGCAGTACTTC
j_gene: TRBJ1-2; d_gene: TRBD1; v_gene: TRBV6-6; abundance: once; CDR3aa: CASSLDRVIGYTF; CDR3nt: TGTGCCAGCAGCTTAGACAGGGTGATTGGCTACACCTTC
j_gene: TRBJ1-4; d_gene: NA; v_gene: TRBV9; abundance: NA; CDR3aa: CASSEGTATNEKLFF; CDR3nt: TGTGCCAGCAGCGAAGGGACTGCAACTAATGAAAAACTGTTTTTT
j_gene: TRBJ2-6; d_gene: NA; v_gene: TRBV19; abundance: NA; CDR3aa: CASATGSGANVLTF; CDR3nt: TGTGCCAGTGCCACCGGCTCTGGGGCCAACGTCCTGACTTTC
j_gene: TRBJ2-1; d_gene: NA; v_gene: TRBV28; abundance: NA; CDR3aa: CASSTAGPNYNEQFF; CDR3nt: TGTGCCAGCAGTACCGCGGGACCCAACTACAATGAGCAGTTCTTC
j_gene: TRBJ2-1; d_gene: TRBD2; v_gene: TRBV5-1; abundance: NA; CDR3aa: CASSLEGLENSYNEQFF; CDR3nt: TGCGCCAGCAGCTTGGAGGGACTAGAGAATTCCTACAATGAGCAGTTCTTC
j_gene: TRBJ2-7; d_gene: TRBD2; v_gene: TRBV5-1; abundance: once; CDR3aa: CASSGGRTSGGGEQYF; CDR3nt: TGCGCCAGCAGCGGGGGGCGGACTAGCGGAGGGGGCGAGCAGTACTTC
j_gene: TRBJ2-1; d_gene: NA; v_gene: TRBV18; abundance: NA; CDR3aa: CASSQEGVAYNEQFF; CDR3nt: TGTGCCAGCTCACAAGAGGGGGTGGCCTACAATGAGCAGTTCTTC
j_gene: TRBJ2-1; d_gene: TRBD2; v_gene: TRBV5-1; abundance: NA; CDR3aa: CASSLDSGFRSYNEQFF; CDR3nt: TGCGCCAGCAGCTTGGATAGCGGGTTTCGCTCCTACAATGAGCAGTTCTTC
j_gene: TRBJ2-7; d_gene: TRBD2; v_gene: TRBV4-2; abundance: NA; CDR3aa: CASSQAVREALSSYEQYF; CDR3nt: TGTGCCAGCAGCCAAGCAGTCCGGGAGGCCCTAAGCTCCTACGAGCAGTACTTC
j_gene: TRBJ2-3; d_gene: TRBD1; v_gene: TRBV10-3; abundance: NA; CDR3aa: CAIRGQGQGKGGTQYF; CDR3nt: TGTGCCATCAGAGGACAGGGACAGGGGAAAGGCGGTACGCAGTATTTT
j_gene: TRBJ2-1; d_gene: TRBD2; v_gene: TRBV4-1; abundance: NA; CDR3aa: CASSQEGGSGDEQFF; CDR3nt: TGCGCCAGCAGCCAAGAGGGAGGTAGCGGGGATGAGCAGTTCTTC
j_gene: TRBJ2-5; d_gene: NA; v_gene: TRBV11-2; abundance: NA; CDR3aa: CASSSWRGGRSGETQYF; CDR3nt: TGTGCCAGCAGCTCCTGGAGGGGAGGACGGTCAGGCGAGACCCAGTACTTC